One sample yielded the 5 T cell receptor beta chains listed below, sequenced in a study of shared clonotypes between healthy human individuals. Clones were sequenced by immunoSEQ multiplex PCR, and TCRdb holds only the in-frame ones, with some missing. The table has fewer than 700,000 clones, around 77% seen once. Sequenced material: PBMCs. The receptors stem from a woman aged 40-49 years in good health. Some clones in this sample may be carry-over from other donors' samples.

The gene calls are TRBV28 and TRBJ2-3; TRBD1 might be the D (6 bases). V dropped 1 base and J dropped 0 bases, with 11 bases sitting between them. Germline CDR1 is MDHEN and CDR2 is SYDVKM. The CDR3 extends over 16 amino acids. The CDR3 region has the DNA TGTGCCAGCAGTTTATTACGACAGGTTAGCACAGATACGCAGTATTTT. It translates to CASSLLRQVSTDTQYF.

The CDR3 DNA is TGTGCCAGCAGTGACGGGGGGTACTCCTCCTACAATGAGCAGTTCTTC. Encoded protein: CASSDGGYSSYNEQFF. The chain uses TRBV6-4 and TRBJ2-1; possibly TRBD2 for D (6 bases). Trimming removed 2 bases at V and 0 bases at J, with 11 bases between. There are 16 residues in the CDR3. Germline V gene lookup returns CDR1 MRHNA and CDR2 SNTAGT.

The chain has TRBV20-1 and TRBJ2-7; D is unresolved. V was trimmed by 3 bases and J by 6 bases, leaving 3 bases between them. Germline V lookup: CDR1 DFQATT, CDR2 SNEGSKA (reference sequence). This CDR3 is built from 9 residues. The chain's CDR3 is CSARAEQYF. CDR3 DNA: TGCAGTGCTAGGGCCGAGCAGTACTTC.

This chain connects TRBV5-1 to TRBJ1-2; 7 nucleotides agree with TRBD1. Trimming cost V 0 bases and J 2 bases; bases outside gene matches: 4. Germline CDR1 and CDR2: SGHRS and YFSETQ. CDR3 length equals 15 residues. The CDR3 is CASSLARTGNYGYTF. The CDR3 DNA follows: TGCGCCAGCAGCTTGGCCCGGACAGGCAACTATGGCTACACCTTC.

This clone was observed a handful of times. This sequence joins TRBV19 and TRBJ2-7, with TRBD2 matching over 11 bases. The J segment lost 3 bases and the V segment lost 2 bases, leaving 9 bases of the junction unmatched. The germline gives CDR1 LNHDA, CDR2 SQIVND (reference sequence). The CDR3 is made up of 17 amino acids. The CDR3 DNA sequence: TGTGCCAGTAGTATACGGCCTAGCGGGAGGTTGATCTACGAGCAGTACTTC. It yields the protein CASSIRPSGRLIYEQYF.